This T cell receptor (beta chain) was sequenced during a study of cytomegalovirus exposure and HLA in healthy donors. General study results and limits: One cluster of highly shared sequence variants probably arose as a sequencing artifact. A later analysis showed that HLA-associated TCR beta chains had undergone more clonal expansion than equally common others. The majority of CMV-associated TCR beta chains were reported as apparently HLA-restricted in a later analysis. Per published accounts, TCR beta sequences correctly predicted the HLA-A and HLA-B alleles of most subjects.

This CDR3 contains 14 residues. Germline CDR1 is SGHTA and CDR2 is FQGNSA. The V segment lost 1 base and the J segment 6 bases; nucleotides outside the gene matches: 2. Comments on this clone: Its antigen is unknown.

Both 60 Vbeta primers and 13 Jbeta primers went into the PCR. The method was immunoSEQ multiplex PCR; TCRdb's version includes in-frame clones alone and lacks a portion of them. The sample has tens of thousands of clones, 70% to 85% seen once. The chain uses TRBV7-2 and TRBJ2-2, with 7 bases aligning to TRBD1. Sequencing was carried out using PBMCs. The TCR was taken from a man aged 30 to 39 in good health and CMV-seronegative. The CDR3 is CASSLDRGSGELFF. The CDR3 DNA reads TGTGCCAGCAGCTTAGACAGGGGATCCGGGGAGCTGTTTTTT.